This entry is about one T cell receptor (beta chain). Generated by immunoSEQ multiplex PCR, the TCRdb table keeps only in-frame clones and is missing some. The sample includes roughly 160,000 clones, nearly 96% of them seen just once. V lost 4 bases and J 0 bases, leaving 13 bases between the germline ends. This CDR3 contains 16 residues. The V gene's germline CDR1 is SEHNR and CDR2 FQNEAQ (reference sequence). The source of the sample is a study of control samples from healthy donors and cancer patients. The chain couples TRBV7-9 to TRBJ2-1, with D hard to call. Sequencing was done on a sample of blood. The receptor's source is a young woman in good health. CDR3 sequence: CASSWRPRGSYNEQFF. The CDR3, as DNA: TGTGCCAGCAGCTGGCGACCGCGCGGCTCCTACAATGAGCAGTTCTTC.